This T cell receptor beta chain comes out of a study of blood T cell repertoires in COVID-19. Membership in each cohort depended on participant-reported clinical history. In Cohort 3, a recovered donor had either two negative PCRs, clearance, or symptom resolution. The CDR3 loop spans 14 amino acids. V was pared by 0 bases and J by 4 bases, with 9 bases between. Germline V lookup: CDR1 MNHNY, CDR2 SVGAGI (reference sequence). TCRdb's copy holds only in-frame clones and misses some; the assay was immunoSEQ multiplex PCR. In the table there are a few hundred thousand clones, over 75% of which are singletons.

The chain joins TRBV6-6 to TRBJ1-2; D uncertain. The clonotype originates from a man in his thirties or forties who had recovered from COVID-19. The sample comprised PBMCs or T cells enriched from blood (not recorded which). The CDR3 is CASSYSSTVYGYTF. The CDR3 coding sequence is TGTGCCAGCAGTTACTCGAGTACAGTCTATGGCTACACCTTC.